The sequence of this T cell receptor (beta chain) was determined in a study of CD8+ T cells in alopecia areata. This CDR3 region has 16 residues. Germline V gives CDR1 SQVTM, CDR2 ANQGSEA. Trimming removed 3 bases at V and 7 bases at J, with 22 bases between. It was from PBMCs that CD4+ and CD8+ T cells were sorted. Extracted from the samples, RNA was reverse transcribed into cDNA to serve as the sequencing template. Repertoires were generated with immunoSEQ multiplex PCR, while TCRdb's copy carries only in-frame clones and drops some. The sample lists roughly 100,000 clones; 45% to 60% were seen once. General study findings and limits: The study also sequences resident alphabeta T cells of normal skin in scalp samples. The study found TCR sharing across patients less clear than in mice, possibly for HLA reasons. Alopecia totalis/universalis scalp especially showed more expanded CD8+ clones than normal scalp.

Only a few counts were recorded for this clone. What it recognizes is unknown. The chain links TRBV29-1 to TRBJ2-1; tentatively, D is TRBD1 (6 bases). Input material: CD4+ T cells sorted from blood. The receptor was isolated from a human donor in good health. The CDR3: CSVDVLGNRERNEQFF. CDR3 sequence (DNA): TGCAGCGTTGATGTGTTAGGGAACAGGGAAAGGAATGAGCAGTTCTTC.